This T cell receptor beta chain is from a study of T cells after yellow fever vaccination. Notes on the study in general: Subsequent to the booster, the majority of primary-vaccination clones reappeared (roughly 96% CD4, approximately 85% CD8). A minor fraction of clonotypes spanned both CD4 and CD8 compartments. Sorted repertoires could include abundant contaminating clonotypes from bulk cells.

UMIs and a universal primer site were added when TCR cDNA was made by 5'RACE template switching. TCRdb analysed the 5' RACE reads with MiXCR anew, one entry per CDR3 protein. The sample yields around 320,000 distinct CDR3 sequences, roughly a tenth seen once. The germline gives CDR1 SGHDN, CDR2 FVKESK. Trimming removed 4 bases from V and 1 base from J; junction bases left unmatched: 6. The CDR3 spans 17 residues. A word on this clonotype: The antigen is undetermined.

The clonotype was recovered from a man aged 18 to 35 who received the YFV17D yellow fever vaccine. The sequencing used CD4+ T cells sorted from PBMCs, collected 45 days after the yellow fever booster vaccination. V usage is TRBV14 and J usage is TRBJ2-3; TRBD2 agrees at 12 bases. This CDR3 is CASSPYRLAGGTDTQYF. DNA of the CDR3: TGTGCCAGCAGCCCGTATAGACTAGCGGGGGGCACAGATACGCAGTATTTT.